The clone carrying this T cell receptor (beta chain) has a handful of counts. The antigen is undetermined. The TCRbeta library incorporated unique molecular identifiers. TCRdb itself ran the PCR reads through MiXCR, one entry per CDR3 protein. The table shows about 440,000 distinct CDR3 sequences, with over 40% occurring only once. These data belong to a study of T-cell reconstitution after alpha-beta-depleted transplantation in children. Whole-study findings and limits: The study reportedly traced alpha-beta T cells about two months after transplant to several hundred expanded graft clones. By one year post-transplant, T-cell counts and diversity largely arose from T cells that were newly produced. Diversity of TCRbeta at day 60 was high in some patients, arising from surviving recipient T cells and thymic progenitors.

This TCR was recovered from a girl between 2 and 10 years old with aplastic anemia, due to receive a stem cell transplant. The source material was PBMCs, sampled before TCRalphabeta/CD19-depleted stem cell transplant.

CDR3 residues: CASSSAYGGGPSDTQYF. The CDR3 region has the DNA TGTGCCAGCAGCTCAGCTTACGGGGGAGGGCCGTCAGATACGCAGTATTTT. The chain is built from TRBV6-1 and TRBJ2-3; 7 nucleotides align to TRBD2. The germline CDR1 and CDR2 sequences are MNHNS and SASEGT. This CDR3 is built from 17 residues. Trimming cost V 6 bases and J 4 bases; bases outside gene matches: 16.